The entry below gives a single T cell receptor (beta chain) sequence along with its context. Its target is unknown. Trimming cost V 8 bases and J 3 bases, with 9 bases left between them. CDR1 and CDR2 from the germline V gene are SGHTA and FQGNSA. CDR3 length equals 12 residues. The assay was immunoSEQ multiplex PCR, and TCRdb's table has in-frame clones only and misses some. The sample has fewer than 80,000 clones; 95% to 98% are singletons. The sample is drawn from a study of Tregs in tolerant kidney transplant recipients. Study outcomes and limitations: Activated donor B cell expansion appeared to reveal the most relevant donor-specific TCRbeta repertoire. Some patients' samples used different primers over time, so nucleotide sequences weren't comparable.

The sample was Tregs from blood, taken before the transplant. This chain uses TRBV7-2 with TRBJ2-3; D is possibly TRBD2 (5 bases). The receptor was derived from a human donor who received a combined kidney and bone marrow transplant. The CDR3: CASGRRTDTQYF. CDR3 in DNA: TGTGCCAGCGGTAGGAGGACAGATACGCAGTATTTT.